This TCR beta chain came from a study of blood T cell repertoires in COVID-19. TCRdb's copy holds only in-frame clones and misses some; the assay was immunoSEQ multiplex PCR. Found here are 200,000 to 250,000 clones, under 90% of them singletons; the top ten hold 8% to 9%. The CDR3 is made up of 16 amino acids. V was trimmed by 1 base and J by 0 bases, leaving 11 bases between them. Germline lookup yields CDR1 SGHNT and CDR2 YENEEA. The J gene is TRBJ2-3, the V gene TRBV11-3; TRBD1 is a possible D gene (6 bases). This clonotype was sampled from a woman between 50 and 59 years old with acute COVID-19. The sample comprised PBMCs or T cells enriched from blood (not recorded which). The CDR3: CASSLGGGASTDTQYF. The DNA for the CDR3 is TGTGCCAGCAGCTTAGGAGGGGGAGCTAGCACAGATACGCAGTATTTT.